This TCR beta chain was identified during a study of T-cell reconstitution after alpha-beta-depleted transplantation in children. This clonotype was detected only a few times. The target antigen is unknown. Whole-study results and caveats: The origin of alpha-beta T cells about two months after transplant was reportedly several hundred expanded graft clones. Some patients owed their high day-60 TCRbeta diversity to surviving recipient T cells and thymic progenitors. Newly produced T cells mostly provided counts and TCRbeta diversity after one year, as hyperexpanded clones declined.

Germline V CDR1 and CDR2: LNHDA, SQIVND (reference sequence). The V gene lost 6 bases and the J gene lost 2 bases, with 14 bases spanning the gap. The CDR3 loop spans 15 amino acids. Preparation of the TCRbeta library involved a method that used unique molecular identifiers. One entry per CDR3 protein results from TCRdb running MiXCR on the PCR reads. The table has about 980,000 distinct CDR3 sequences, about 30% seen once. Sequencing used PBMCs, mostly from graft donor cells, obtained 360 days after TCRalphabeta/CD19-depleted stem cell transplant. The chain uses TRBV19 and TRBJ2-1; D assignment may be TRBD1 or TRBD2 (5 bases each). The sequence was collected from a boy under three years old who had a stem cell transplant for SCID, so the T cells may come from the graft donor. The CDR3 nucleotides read TGTGCCAGTAGGGGAGACAGAAGACCCTACAATGAGCAGTTCTTC. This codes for CASRGDRRPYNEQFF.